The next 11 T cell receptor beta chains were all read from a single sample in a study of technical replicates of blood from several donors. Assay: immunoSEQ multiplex PCR; the TCRdb copy retains only in-frame clones and omits some. Here the sample spans roughly 80,000 clones, about 91% being singletons. Source material: T cells isolated from PBMCs. Receptor source: a human donor in good health.

To note about this clone: The junction shows a germline mismatch at one end, possibly a read error. The rearrangement joins TRBV7-7 to TRBJ1-5; D uncertain. The CDR3 length is 12 residues. CDR1 is SSHAT, CDR2 FNYEAQ, per germline (reference sequence). CDR3 coding DNA: TGTGCTAGCAGTGATAGGAGACAGCCCCAGCATTTT. Translation gives CASSDRRQPQHF.

The chain recombines TRBV19 with TRBJ1-5, with D hard to call. In germline, CDR1 is LNHDA, CDR2 SQIVND (reference sequence). V was cut by 6 bases and J by 6 bases, with 12 bases left in between. The CDR3 is 13 residues long. The CDR3 bases are TGTGCCAGTAGGGTAGACAAATTTCAGCCCCAGCATTTT. It translates to CASRVDKFQPQHF.

The V and J genes are TRBV21-1 and TRBJ1-1; the listed D gene, TRBD1, was not tested against the DNA. TRBV21-1 is labeled a pseudogene. This CDR3 spans 15 amino acids. CDR3 DNA sequence: TGTGCCAGCAGCAAAGATAAAGAGGGGGACACTGAAGCTTTCTTT. Translated: CASSKDKEGDTEAFF.

This chain uses TRBV18 with TRBJ1-1, with D possibly matching TRBD1 (5 bases). This CDR3 comprises 14 residues. The V gene lost 3 bases and the J gene lost 4 bases, with 12 bases spanning the gap. Germline CDR1 reads KGHSH; CDR2 reads LQKENI. CDR3 residues: CASSPRSGSTEAFF. The DNA for the CDR3 is TGTGCCAGCTCACCCCGGTCAGGGTCCACTGAAGCTTTCTTT.

The chain has TRBV7-9 and TRBJ2-3; 10 nucleotides line up with TRBD2. This CDR3 spans 14 amino acids. Per germline, CDR1 SEHNR and CDR2 FQNEAQ (reference sequence). Losses at the gene ends were 10 bases for V and 6 bases for J; bases not matched to a gene: 10. The CDR3 loop reads CAIEAGGPGDTQYF. CDR3 nucleotide sequence: TGTGCCATCGAAGCGGGAGGGCCGGGGGATACGCAGTATTTT. The full variable domain, in which reference TRBV7-9 and TRBJ2-3 provide the parts outside the CDR3, is DTGVSQNPRHKITKRGQNVTFRCDPISEHNRLYWYRQTLGQGPEFLTYFQNEAQLEKSRLLSDRFSAERPKGSFSTLEIQRTEQGDSAMYLCAIEAGGPGDTQYFGPGTRLTVL.

Here the CDR3 DNA reads TGTGCCAGCAGTTCCAGAGGCCAGGGGTCGGAGACCCAGTACTTC. Protein product: CASSSRGQGSETQYF. J is TRBJ2-5 and V is TRBV6-6; D perhaps matches TRBD1 (6 bases). Trimming shortened V by 4 bases and J by 5 bases, and 17 bases separated the two germline ends. The length of the CDR3 is 15 residues. The germline V gene encodes CDR1 MNHNY and CDR2 SVGAGI (reference sequence).

CDR3 residues: CASSRSDRGSYEQYF. The CDR3 DNA reads as TGTGCCAGCAGCCGTTCGGACAGGGGGTCCTACGAGCAGTACTTC. This chain joins TRBV7-3 and TRBJ2-7, with 10 bases matching TRBD1. The germline gives CDR1 SGHTA, CDR2 FQGTGA. This CDR3 region has 15 residues. The trim removed 5 bases at V and 1 base at J, leaving 5 bases unmatched.

This sequence joins TRBV7-9 and TRBJ2-1; D unresolved. CDR1 and CDR2 from the germline V gene are SEHNR and FQNEAQ (reference sequence). This CDR3 has 12 amino acids. V was cut by 8 bases and J by 7 bases, with 12 bases left in between. The CDR3 nucleotides are TGTGCCAGCCATCAAAGAGAAAATGAGCAGTTCTTC. It codes for CASHQRENEQFF.

This chain connects TRBV2 to TRBJ2-7; TRBD1 matches 8 bases. After removal of 5 bases from V and 2 bases from J, the junction contained 5 bases not matched to a gene. This CDR3 contains 14 residues. The germline V gene encodes CDR1 SNHLY and CDR2 FYNNEI. CDR3 sequence reads: CASSSGQGAYEQYF. In nucleotides, the CDR3 is TGTGCCAGCAGTTCAGGACAGGGCGCCTACGAGCAGTACTTC.

The chain combines TRBV28 with TRBJ2-7, with D possibly being TRBD1 (6 bases). Germline loops: CDR1 MDHEN, CDR2 SYDVKM. The CDR3 consists of 16 residues. V lost 3 bases and J lost 2, with 17 bases in between. CDR3 sequence: CASSFPRDIRAYEQYF. Here the CDR3 DNA reads TGTGCCAGCAGTTTCCCCCGGGACATCCGGGCCTACGAGCAGTACTTC.

The chain carries TRBV28 and TRBJ2-6; D ambiguous. V was trimmed by 3 bases and J by 1 base, leaving 7 bases between them. Germline CDR1 and CDR2: MDHEN and SYDVKM. There are 15 residues in the CDR3. In nucleotides, the CDR3 is TGTGCCAGCAGTTTGTTGGCATCTGGGGCCAACGTCCTGACTTTC. Amino acid sequence: CASSLLASGANVLTF.